This paragraph reports one T cell receptor beta chain. This entry comes from a study of T cell responses to AZD1222 COVID-19 vaccine. Assay used: immunoSEQ multiplex PCR; TCRdb lists only in-frame clones, some missing. This sample carries around 160,000 clones, 89% of them seen once, and the ten largest clones take 5.1%. This CDR3 spans 13 amino acids. Germline CDR1 reads SGHTA; CDR2 reads FQGTGA. V was shortened by 5 bases and J by 1 base, with 9 bases between the two germline ends. The TCR was taken from an adult in good health. The sequences come from peripheral blood, collected on day 0 of AZD1222 vaccination. The gene calls are TRBV7-3 and TRBJ2-7; the D call may be TRBD1 or TRBD2 (6 bases each). The CDR3 DNA sequence: TGTGCCAGCAGCCGGGGGCTATCCTACGAGCAGTACTTC. Protein sequence: CASSRGLSYEQYF.